This T cell receptor beta chain was sequenced during a study of T cells in Graves' hyperthyroidism and ophthalmopathy. General study points: Classification by a 13 V-J model distinguished ophthalmopathy from stable hyperthyroidism.

This clonotype appeared a few times. The antigen is not known. TCR beta CDR3 sequences were amplified from RNA transcripts. The HTBI primer set served for first-round RT-PCR of the TCR CDR3. From the multiplex PCR reads, TCRdb called clonotypes with MiXCR, one entry per CDR3 protein. The sample has hundreds of thousands of distinct CDR3 sequences, roughly a third seen once; the top ten hold less than 35%. CDR3 length equals 12 residues. Germline V gene lookup returns CDR1 ENHRY and CDR2 SYGVKD. V lost 8 bases, J lost 2 bases, and 9 bases lay in between. Absence of ophthalmopathy progression within 18 months defined stable Graves' hyperthyroidism. The study excluded patients with uncontrolled infection, other autoimmune disease, pregnancy or lactation. Over 8 ml fresh peripheral blood yielded the PBMCs.

This TCR came from a woman in her 40s with Graves' hyperthyroidism. Sequencing was done on a sample of blood. V and J are TRBV10-3 and TRBJ1-1; a possible D gene is TRBD1 (5 bases). The DNA for the CDR3 is TGTGCCATCTCACAGGCCAACACTGAAGCTTTCTTT. Translation: CAISQANTEAFF.